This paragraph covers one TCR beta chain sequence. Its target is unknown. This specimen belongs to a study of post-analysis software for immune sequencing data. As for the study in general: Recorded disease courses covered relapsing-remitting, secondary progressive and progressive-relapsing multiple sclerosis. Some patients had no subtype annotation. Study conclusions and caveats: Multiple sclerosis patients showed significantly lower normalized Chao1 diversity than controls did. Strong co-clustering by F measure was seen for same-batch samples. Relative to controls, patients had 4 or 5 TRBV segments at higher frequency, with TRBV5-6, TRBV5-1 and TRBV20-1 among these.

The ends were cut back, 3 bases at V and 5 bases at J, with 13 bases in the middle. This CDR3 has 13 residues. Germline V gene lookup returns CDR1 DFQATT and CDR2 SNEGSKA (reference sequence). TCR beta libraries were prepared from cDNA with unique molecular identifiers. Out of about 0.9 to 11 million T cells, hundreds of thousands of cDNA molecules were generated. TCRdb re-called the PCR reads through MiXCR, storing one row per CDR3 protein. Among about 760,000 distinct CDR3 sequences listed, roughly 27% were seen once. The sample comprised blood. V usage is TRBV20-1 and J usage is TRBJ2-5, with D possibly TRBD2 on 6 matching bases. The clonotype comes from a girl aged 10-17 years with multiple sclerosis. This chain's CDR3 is CSASRGSGETQYF. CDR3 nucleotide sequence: TGCAGTGCTAGTCGGGGGAGTGGTGAGACCCAGTACTTC.